The 17 T cell receptor beta chains listed next were all sequenced from one sample in a study of blood T cell repertoires in COVID-19. TCRdb's copy holds only in-frame clones and misses some; the assay was immunoSEQ multiplex PCR. The data hold tens of thousands of clones, with roughly 89% observed a single time. Sample: peripheral blood. Every receptor here comes from a man aged 50 to 60 with active COVID-19.

The chain carries TRBV3-1 (or the pseudogene TRBV3-2) and TRBJ1-1; D is unresolved. Germline CDR1 reads LGHDT; CDR2 reads YNNKEL (reference sequence). Trimming removed 3 bases from V and 1 base from J, with 9 bases in between. CDR3 size: 14 residues. In DNA, the CDR3 is TGTGCCAGCAGCCATGTCCGGGGGAACACTGAAGCTTTCTTT. Its protein is CASSHVRGNTEAFF.

The chain uses TRBV6-6 and TRBJ1-1; D gene uncertain. Germline V CDR1 and CDR2: MNHNY, SVGAGI (reference sequence). The V end was cut by 6 bases, the J end by 1 base, with 9 bases between. The CDR3 consists of 13 residues. CDR3 sequence: CASSPRRNTEAFF. The DNA of the CDR3 is TGTGCCAGCAGCCCAAGGAGGAACACTGAAGCTTTCTTT.

The gene calls are TRBV24-1 and TRBJ2-5; D might be TRBD2 (6 bases). The germline V gene encodes CDR1 KGHDR and CDR2 SFDVKD. Between the trimmed V and J ends, which lost 4 bases and 7 bases, there was a span of 9 bases. The length of the CDR3 is 12 residues. As DNA, the CDR3 is TGTGCCACCAGTGACGGGGGAGGGACCCAGTACTTC. As protein: CATSDGGGTQYF.

The CDR3 bases are TGTGCCAGCAGCGTTGACCTAGCGGGAGGTTCAGATACGCAGTATTTT. Amino acids: CASSVDLAGGSDTQYF. The chain uses TRBV9 and TRBJ2-3; 11 bases match TRBD2. Trimming at V came to 2 bases and at J to 4 bases, leaving 6 bases not matched to a gene. CDR1 and CDR2 from the germline V gene are SGDLS and YYNGEE. The CDR3 sequence is 16 residues long.

In this sample, this clone turned up once. This chain links TRBV7-3 with TRBJ2-2; the D gene is possibly TRBD1 (5 bases). The germline V gene has CDR1 SGHTA and CDR2 FQGTGA. The CDR3 consists of 15 residues. V lost 3 bases to trimming and J lost 1 base, with 9 bases between them. This chain's CDR3 is CASSFYTGNTGELFF. CDR3 in DNA: TGTGCCAGCAGCTTTTACACAGGGAACACCGGGGAGCTGTTTTTT.

The chain carries TRBV24-1 and TRBJ2-7; 7 positions agree with TRBD2. V gave up 4 bases and J gave up 2 bases; unmatched junction bases: 7. Germline CDR1 reads KGHDR; CDR2 reads SFDVKD. CDR3 length: 15 amino acids. The CDR3: CATSDPGGSPYEQYF. CDR3 sequence (DNA): TGTGCCACCAGTGACCCTGGCGGGAGCCCCTACGAGCAGTACTTC.

The CDR3 region is CASSGRRDRSPLHF. In nucleotides, the CDR3 is TGTGCCAGCAGCGGAAGGAGGGACCGGTCACCCCTCCACTTT. This sequence joins TRBV7-9 and TRBJ1-6; tentatively, D is TRBD1 (5 bases). Looked up from germline, CDR1 is SEHNR and CDR2 is FQNEAQ (reference sequence). The V end was cut by 5 bases, the J end by 10 bases, with 15 bases between. CDR3 size: 14 residues.

This rearrangement joins TRBV5-5 to TRBJ1-4; D unclear. The CDR3 is made up of 14 amino acids. V shed 1 base and J shed 4 bases, with 8 bases lying between them. Germline assignment: CDR1 SGHKS and CDR2 YYEKEE (reference sequence). CDR3: CASSLMGINEKLFF. For the CDR3, the DNA is TGTGCCAGCAGCTTGATGGGCATTAATGAAAAACTGTTTTTT.

The V call is TRBV5-1, the J call TRBJ2-7, with 9 bases identical to TRBD2. The V and J ends lost 4 bases and 6 bases, in that order; junction bases with no gene match: 11. The CDR3 length is 15 residues. CDR1 and CDR2 from the germline V gene are SGHRS and YFSETQ. The DNA for the CDR3 is TGCGCCAGCAGCCTTACGCTAGCGGGACCGTCCGAGCAGTACTTC. Translation gives CASSLTLAGPSEQYF.

The V gene is TRBV28, the J gene TRBJ1-4; no clear D gene. Germline loops: CDR1 MDHEN, CDR2 SYDVKM. This CDR3 has 14 amino acids. Trimming took 4 bases from V and 0 from J, leaving 6 bases between them. The DNA of the CDR3 is TGTGCCAGCAGTTCCATAGCAACTAATGAAAAACTGTTTTTT. This codes for CASSSIATNEKLFF. Full variable domain (rest looked up from reference TRBV28 and TRBJ1-4): DVKVTQSSRYLVKRTGEKVFLECVQDMDHENMFWYRQDPGLGLRLIYFSYDVKMKEKGDIPEGYSVSREKKERFSLILESASTNQTSMYLCASSSIATNEKLFFGSGTQLSVL.

V gene TRBV11-2 combines with J gene TRBJ2-1, with D uncertain. Germline CDR1 is SGHAT and CDR2 is FQNNGV. V lost 6 bases to trimming and J lost 3 bases, with 12 bases between them. CDR3 size: 14 residues. For the CDR3, the DNA is TGTGCCAGCAGATTACAGAACCACTACAATGAGCAGTTCTTC. Its translation: CASRLQNHYNEQFF.

CDR3 loop: CASSRQSYEQYF. DNA for the CDR3: TGTGCCAGCTCACGACAGAGCTACGAGCAGTACTTC. The rearrangement uses TRBV18 and TRBJ2-7; D is possibly TRBD1 (5 bases). Trimming stripped 4 bases from V and 3 bases from J, with 7 bases between. This CDR3 has 12 amino acids. Germline CDR1 reads KGHSH; CDR2 reads LQKENI.

J is TRBJ2-7 and V is TRBV7-9; TRBD1 might be the D (6 bases). Germline lookup yields CDR1 SEHNR and CDR2 FQNEAQ (reference sequence). This CDR3 contains 15 residues. V was trimmed by 1 base and J by 1 base, leaving 11 bases between them. The CDR3 DNA is TGTGCCAGCAGCTTAGGACAGGCTCATTCCTACGAGCAGTACTTC. This codes for CASSLGQAHSYEQYF.

V gene TRBV6-2 or TRBV6-3 combines with J gene TRBJ2-7; possibly TRBD2 for D (5 bases). CDR3 length: 14 amino acids. CDR1 is MNHEY and CDR2 is SVGEGT in the germline V gene. The V end was cut by 2 bases, the J end by 4 bases, with 12 bases between. CDR3 protein: CASSYPRTRYEQYF. CDR3 DNA: TGTGCCAGCAGTTACCCACGGACTCGGTACGAGCAGTACTTC.

The chain couples TRBV11-2 to TRBJ2-5; D not certain. The V and J ends lost 1 base and 0 bases respectively, with 12 bases between them. Germline lookup yields CDR1 SGHAT and CDR2 FQNNGV. CDR3 size: 16 residues. This CDR3 reads CASSLAIAWYQETQYF. The CDR3 DNA sequence: TGTGCCAGCAGCTTAGCGATAGCTTGGTACCAAGAGACCCAGTACTTC. The full variable domain, rest sourced from reference TRBV11-2 and TRBJ2-5, is EAGVAQSPRYKIIEKRQSVAFWCNPISGHATLYWYQQILGQGPKLLIQFQNNGVVDDSQLPKDRFSAERLKGVDSTLKIQPAKLEDSAVYLCASSLAIAWYQETQYFGPGTRLLVL.

This chain links TRBV7-2 with TRBJ2-7; 11 positions agree with TRBD2. The germline V gene encodes CDR1 SGHTA and CDR2 FQGNSA. The CDR3 spans 15 residues. V lost 6 bases and J lost 3; bases outside the gene matches: 7. The CDR3 coding sequence is TGTGCCAGCAGGGGATTAGCGGGAGGGAACTACGAGCAGTACTTC. It specifies CASRGLAGGNYEQYF.

The gene calls are TRBV7-7 and TRBJ2-5, with TRBD1 as a possible D gene (6 bases). Germline CDR1 and CDR2: SSHAT and FNYEAQ (reference sequence). V lost 1 base to trimming and J lost 4 bases, with 10 bases between them. The CDR3 loop spans 14 amino acids. The CDR3 sequence: CASSLGDTGETQYF. As DNA, the CDR3 is TGTGCCAGCAGCTTAGGGGACACCGGAGAGACCCAGTACTTC.